Listed below are T cell receptor beta chains from one sample, sequenced in a study of Ad26.COV2.S vaccination and SARS-CoV-2 variants. Repertoires were generated with immunoSEQ multiplex PCR, while TCRdb's copy carries only in-frame clones and drops some. The sample lists about 350,000 clones, approximately 90% seen once, with around 4% in the top ten. The sample was peripheral blood, taken after recovery from COVID-19. All receptors come from a human donor who had recovered from COVID-19. Each CDR3 is given with its conserved first and last residue. The D gene is left open where the match is weak. A clone size is listed for some rows: how often the clone was seen (once, few, many), or a class if it is expanded.

abundance | d_gene | j_gene | v_gene | CDR3aa | CDR3nt
- | - | TRBJ1-2 | TRBV10-2 | CASSEMGQGYTF | TGCGCCAGCAGTGAGATGGGGCAAGGCTACACCTTC
- | - | TRBJ2-1 | TRBV7-8 | CASSSRPLYNEQFF | TGTGCCAGCAGCTCCCGCCCCTTATACAATGAGCAGTTCTTC
once | TRBD1 | TRBJ2-3 | TRBV27 | CASSWRTGSTDTQYF | TGTGCCAGCAGTTGGCGGACAGGGTCCACAGATACGCAGTATTTT
few | - | TRBJ1-5 | TRBV6-1 | CASRRGMEGQPQHF | TGTGCCAGCCGAAGAGGGATGGAAGGGCAGCCCCAGCATTTT
once | - | TRBJ2-1 | TRBV9 | CASAGPHEQFF | TGTGCCAGCGCTGGGCCCCATGAGCAGTTCTTC
- | - | TRBJ1-1 | TRBV28 | CASILSGLGAFF | TGTGCCAGCATTCTCAGCGGGCTCGGAGCTTTCTTT
once | TRBD2 | TRBJ2-1 | TRBV29-1 | CSVLTSGGGEQFF | TGCAGCGTCTTGACTAGCGGGGGAGGTGAGCAGTTCTTC
- | - | TRBJ1-2 | TRBV5-8 | CASFVTITNYGYTF | TGTGCCAGCTTCGTGACAATTACAAACTATGGCTACACCTTC
once | - | TRBJ2-7 | TRBV5-6 | CASSPRGRSSYEQYF | TGTGCCAGCAGCCCGCGGGGGCGTAGCTCCTACGAGCAGTACTTC
- | - | TRBJ1-3 | TRBV6-5 | CASSYKATSGNTIYF | TGTGCCAGCAGTTACAAGGCGACCTCTGGAAACACCATATATTTT
- | TRBD1 | TRBJ2-1 | TRBV6-6 | CASSSHDRDLDEQFF | TGTGCCAGCAGTTCTCACGACAGGGATTTGGATGAGCAGTTCTTC
- | - | TRBJ1-1 | TRBV13 | CASSRNIMNTEAFF | TGTGCCAGCAGCAGAAATATCATGAACACTGAAGCTTTCTTT
- | TRBD2 | TRBJ2-1 | TRBV3-1/TRBV3-2 | CASSSGLAVYNEQFF | TGTGCCAGCAGCTCGGGACTAGCGGTCTACAATGAGCAGTTCTTC
- | - | TRBJ2-3 | TRBV14 | CASSTGFADTQYF | TGTGCCAGCAGCACAGGGTTTGCAGATACGCAGTATTTT
- | - | TRBJ2-1 | TRBV9 | CASSVDPDSEQFF | TGTGCCAGCAGCGTAGACCCCGACAGCGAGCAGTTCTTC
- | - | TRBJ1-1 | TRBV27 | CASSLGNTEAFF | TGTGCCAGCAGTTTGGGGAACACTGAAGCTTTCTTT
- | - | TRBJ1-4 | TRBV7-2 | CASSLTATNEKLFF | TGTGCCAGCAGCTTGACAGCCACTAATGAAAAACTGTTTTTT
- | TRBD1 | TRBJ2-7 | TRBV5-1 | CASSAGQGYEQYF | TGCGCCAGCAGTGCGGGACAGGGCTACGAGCAGTACTTC
- | - | TRBJ1-3 | TRBV20-1 | CSATDTSGNTIYF | TGCAGTGCTACTGACACTTCTGGAAACACCATATATTTT
- | - | TRBJ1-1 | TRBV6-5 | CASSYLERDTEAFF | TGTGCCAGCAGTTACCTTGAAAGGGACACTGAAGCTTTCTTT
- | TRBD1 | TRBJ1-1 | TRBV5-1 | CASSLQGGPRPEAFF | TGCGCCAGCAGCTTGCAGGGGGGTCCCCGGCCTGAAGCTTTCTTT
- | TRBD1 | TRBJ1-1 | TRBV3-1/TRBV3-2 | CASSQRTGATEAFF | TGTGCCAGCAGCCAAAGGACAGGGGCCACTGAAGCTTTCTTT
- | TRBD1 | TRBJ1-1 | TRBV6-5 | CASRKQGARTEAFF | TGTGCCAGCAGAAAACAGGGGGCTCGAACTGAAGCTTTCTTT
- | TRBD2 | TRBJ2-3 | TRBV19 | CASSIVSSGGRDTQYF | TGTGCCAGTAGTATAGTTAGTAGCGGGGGGCGGGATACGCAGTATTTT
- | TRBD2 | TRBJ2-3 | TRBV5-1 | CASSLLAGSSTDTQYF | TGCGCCAGCAGCTTACTAGCGGGCTCGAGCACAGATACGCAGTATTTT
- | - | TRBJ1-2 | TRBV3-1/TRBV3-2 | CASSQDVAAPANYGYTF | TGTGCCAGCAGCCAAGATGTGGCGGCTCCAGCTAACTATGGCTACACCTTC
- | - | TRBJ1-2 | TRBV7-9 | CASSLAGVEANYGYTF | TGTGCCAGCAGCTTAGCGGGAGTGGAAGCTAACTATGGCTACACCTTC
once | TRBD1 | TRBJ1-2 | TRBV5-4 | CASTSTGTGDGYTF | TGTGCCAGCACCTCAACCGGGACAGGGGACGGCTACACCTTC
- | TRBD1 | TRBJ1-2 | TRBV2 | CASSGQGIRLFYGYTF | TGTGCCAGCAGTGGACAGGGGATTAGGTTATTCTATGGCTACACCTTC
- | TRBD1 | TRBJ2-7 | TRBV5-1 | CASSGSGQGEWEQYF | TGCGCCAGCAGCGGGTCGGGACAGGGTGAGTGGGAGCAGTACTTC
- | TRBD1 | TRBJ1-2 | TRBV2 | CASSEGGDRTYGYTF | TGTGCCAGCAGTGAAGGGGGGGACAGAACTTATGGCTACACCTTC
- | - | TRBJ2-3 | TRBV6-4 | CASSGDGGGTQYF | TGTGCCAGCAGTGGCGATGGGGGGGGCACGCAGTATTTT
- | - | TRBJ2-5 | TRBV6-6 | CASSLSSGETQYF | TGTGCCAGCAGTCTATCCTCTGGGGAGACCCAGTACTTC
- | TRBD1 | TRBJ1-1 | TRBV29-1 | CSVGATGIGAFF | TGCAGCGTGGGGGCGACAGGGATCGGAGCTTTCTTT
- | TRBD1 | TRBJ1-2 | TRBV7-8 | CASSLGWARGQSGYTF | TGTGCCAGCAGTCTAGGGTGGGCCAGGGGGCAATCGGGCTACACCTTC
- | TRBD2 | TRBJ2-2 | TRBV2 | CASRGRLAGAGELFF | TGTGCCAGCAGGGGGCGACTAGCGGGGGCCGGGGAGCTGTTTTTT
- | - | TRBJ1-3 | TRBV18 | CASSPPRMEDTIYF | TGTGCCAGCTCACCACCGCGCATGGAAGACACCATATATTTT
- | - | TRBJ1-2 | TRBV6-2/TRBV6-3 | CASSYRGLDYGYTF | TGTGCCAGCAGTTACAGGGGATTGGACTATGGCTACACCTTC
once | TRBD1 | TRBJ2-7 | TRBV28 | CASSEDRGGHEQYF | TGTGCCAGCAGTGAGGACAGGGGAGGCCACGAGCAGTACTTC
- | - | TRBJ2-2 | TRBV10-3 | CATSQGNAGELFF | TGTGCCACCTCCCAGGGAAACGCCGGGGAGCTGTTTTTT
- | - | TRBJ1-1 | TRBV4-1 | CASSQVRIPRGYTEAFF | TGCGCCAGCAGCCAAGTTCGCATCCCGAGGGGGTACACTGAAGCTTTCTTT
- | - | TRBJ1-3 | TRBV29-1 | CSSSGSGNTIYF | TGCAGCTCCTCCGGCTCTGGAAACACCATATATTTT
- | - | TRBJ2-7 | TRBV12-3/TRBV12-4 | CASSFEDEQYF | TGTGCCAGCAGTTTTGAGGACGAGCAGTACTTC
- | - | TRBJ1-1 | TRBV29-1 | CSGGGLNTEAFF | TGCAGCGGGGGGGGCCTGAACACTGAAGCTTTCTTT
- | - | TRBJ1-4 | TRBV7-2 | CASSLKQGRTNEKLFF | TGTGCCAGCAGCCTTAAACAGGGCCGGACTAATGAAAAACTGTTTTTT
- | TRBD1 | TRBJ1-5 | TRBV12-5 | CASGLVSRGPVQPQHF | TGTGCTAGTGGTTTGGTAAGCAGGGGGCCGGTTCAGCCCCAGCATTTT
- | - | TRBJ1-1 | TRBV7-8 | CASSLDRAGRLEAFF | TGTGCCAGCAGCTTAGATAGGGCGGGCAGGCTTGAAGCTTTCTTT
- | - | TRBJ2-3 | TRBV5-8 | CASSTRGQYF | TGTGCCAGCAGCACTAGGGGGCAGTATTTT
- | - | TRBJ2-5 | TRBV6-1 | CASSEREQETQYF | TGTGCCAGCAGTGAACGCGAACAAGAGACCCAGTACTTC
- | TRBD2 | TRBJ2-1 | TRBV7-3 | CASSSKRSSGGEQFF | TGTGCCAGCAGCAGCAAGCGGTCTAGCGGGGGTGAGCAGTTCTTC
- | - | TRBJ1-2 | TRBV2 | CASRSQWDGYTF | TGTGCCAGCAGGAGTCAATGGGACGGCTACACCTTC